This TCR beta chain was identified during a study of shared clonotypes between healthy human individuals. Study-wide results and limits: Clonotype sharing among the donors was expected to vary with sequencing depth. Sharing across four donors was highest in naive CD4 (around 5%) and lowest in memory CD8 (roughly 0.4%).

Looked up from germline, CDR1 is MDHEN and CDR2 is SYDVKM. Trimming cost V 8 bases and J 4 bases, with 13 bases left between them. This CDR3 spans 13 amino acids. As to this clone: Its specificity is not known.

Only in-frame clones appear in the TCRdb table, and some are missing; sequencing was by immunoSEQ multiplex PCR. The table has 2 million to 3 million clones, roughly 93% seen once. This chain connects TRBV28 to TRBJ2-3; D gene ambiguous. Specimen: naive CD4+ T cells from PBMCs. As to subset: CD45RA+ positively selected. The source of this sequence is a man between 18 and 29 years old in good health. Some clones in this sample may be carry-over from other donors' samples. The CDR3 DNA is TGTGCCAGCCTACAGACGCGACCAGATACGCAGTATTTT. Translated: CASLQTRPDTQYF.